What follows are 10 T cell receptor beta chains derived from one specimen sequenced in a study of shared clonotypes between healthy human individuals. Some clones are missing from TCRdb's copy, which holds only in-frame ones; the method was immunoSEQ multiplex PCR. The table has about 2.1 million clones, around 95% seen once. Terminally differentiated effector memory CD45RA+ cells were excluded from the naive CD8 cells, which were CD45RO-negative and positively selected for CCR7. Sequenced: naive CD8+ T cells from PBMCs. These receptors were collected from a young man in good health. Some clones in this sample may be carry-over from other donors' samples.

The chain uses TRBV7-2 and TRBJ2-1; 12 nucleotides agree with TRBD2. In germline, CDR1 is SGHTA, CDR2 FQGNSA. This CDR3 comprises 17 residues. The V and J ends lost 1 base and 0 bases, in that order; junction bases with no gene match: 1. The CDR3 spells CASSLGLAGASYNEQFF. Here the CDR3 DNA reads TGTGCCAGCAGCTTAGGACTAGCGGGAGCCTCCTACAATGAGCAGTTCTTC.

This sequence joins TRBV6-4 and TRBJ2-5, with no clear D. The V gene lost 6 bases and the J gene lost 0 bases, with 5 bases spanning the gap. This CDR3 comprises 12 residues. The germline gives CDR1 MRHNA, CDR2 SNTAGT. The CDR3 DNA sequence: TGTGCCAGCAGAGGGTACCAAGAGACCCAGTACTTC. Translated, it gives CASRGYQETQYF.

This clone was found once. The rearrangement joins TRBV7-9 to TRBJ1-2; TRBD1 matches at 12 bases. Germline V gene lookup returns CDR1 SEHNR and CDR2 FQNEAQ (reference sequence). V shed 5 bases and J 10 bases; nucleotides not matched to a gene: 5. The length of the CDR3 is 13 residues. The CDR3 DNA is TGTGCCAGCAGCCACGGGACAGGGGGCGCCTACACCTTC. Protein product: CASSHGTGGAYTF. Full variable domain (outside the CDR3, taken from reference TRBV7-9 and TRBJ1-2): DTGVSQNPRHKITKRGQNVTFRCDPISEHNRLYWYRQTLGQGPEFLTYFQNEAQLEKSRLLSDRFSAERPKGSFSTLEIQRTEQGDSAMYLCASSHGTGGAYTFGSGTRLTVV.

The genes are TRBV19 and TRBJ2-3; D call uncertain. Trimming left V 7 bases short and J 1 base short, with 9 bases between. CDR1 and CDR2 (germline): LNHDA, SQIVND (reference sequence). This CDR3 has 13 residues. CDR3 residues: CASTPFGTDTQYF. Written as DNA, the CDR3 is TGTGCCAGTACCCCCTTCGGCACAGATACGCAGTATTTT.

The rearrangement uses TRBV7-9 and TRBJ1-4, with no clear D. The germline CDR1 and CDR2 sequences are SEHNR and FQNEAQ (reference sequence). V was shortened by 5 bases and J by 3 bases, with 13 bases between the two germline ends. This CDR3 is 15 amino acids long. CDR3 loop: CASSPSIQANEKLFF. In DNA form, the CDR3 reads TGTGCCAGCAGCCCATCGATTCAGGCTAATGAAAAACTGTTTTTT.

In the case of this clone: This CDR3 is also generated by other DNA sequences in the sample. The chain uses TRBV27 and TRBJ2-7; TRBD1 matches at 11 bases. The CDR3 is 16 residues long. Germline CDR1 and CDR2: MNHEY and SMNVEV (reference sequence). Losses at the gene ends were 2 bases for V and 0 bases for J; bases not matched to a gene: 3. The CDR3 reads CASSLLGTGGSYEQYF. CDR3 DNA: TGTGCCAGCAGTTTACTCGGGACAGGGGGCTCCTACGAGCAGTACTTC.

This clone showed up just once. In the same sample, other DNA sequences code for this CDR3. CDR3 region: CASSFPGQGYYEQYF. CDR3 DNA sequence: TGTGCCAGCAGTTTTCCGGGACAGGGATACTACGAGCAGTACTTC. The V call is TRBV28, the J call TRBJ2-7; 9 bases align to TRBD1. With 3 bases clipped from V and 3 bases from J, the junction kept 6 bases outside the gene matches. CDR1 is MDHEN, CDR2 SYDVKM, per germline. The CDR3 runs to 15 residues.

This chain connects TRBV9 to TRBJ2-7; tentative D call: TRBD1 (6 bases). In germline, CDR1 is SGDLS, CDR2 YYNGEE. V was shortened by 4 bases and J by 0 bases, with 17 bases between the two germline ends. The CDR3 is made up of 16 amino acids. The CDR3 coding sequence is TGTGCCAGCAGCCCAGCCCAGGCGGACAGCTCCTACGAGCAGTACTTC. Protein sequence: CASSPAQADSSYEQYF.

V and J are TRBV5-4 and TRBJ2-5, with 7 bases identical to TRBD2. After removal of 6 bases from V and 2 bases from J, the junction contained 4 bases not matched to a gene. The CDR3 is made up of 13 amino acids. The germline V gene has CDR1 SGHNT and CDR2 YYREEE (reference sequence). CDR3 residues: CASTGLPQETQYF. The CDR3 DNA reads TGTGCCAGCACGGGACTACCTCAAGAGACCCAGTACTTC.

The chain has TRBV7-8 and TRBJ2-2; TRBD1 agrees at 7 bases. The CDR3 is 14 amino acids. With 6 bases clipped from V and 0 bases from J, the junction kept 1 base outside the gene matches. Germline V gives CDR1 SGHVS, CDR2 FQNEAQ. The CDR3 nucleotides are TGTGCCAGCAGGACAGGGCCGAACACCGGGGAGCTGTTTTTT. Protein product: CASRTGPNTGELFF.